Presented here are 25 T cell receptor beta chains from one specimen sequenced in a study of CD8 T cells in ankylosing spondylitis. TCRdb recomputed calls from the 5' RACE reads with MiXCR, one row per CDR3 protein. The data contain about 150,000 distinct CDR3 sequences, roughly an eighth of them singletons. The sequenced material came from blood, either unsorted or a sorted T cell fraction (not recorded which). These receptors were obtained from a female donor with ankylosing spondylitis or in good health (not recorded which).

This clonotype was seen ten or more times. The V gene is TRBV7-9, the J gene TRBJ1-1, with a tentative D call TRBD1 (6 bases). V was cut by 5 bases and J by 3 bases, with 13 bases left in between. CDR3 length: 14 residues. Per the germline V gene, CDR1 is SEHNR and CDR2 is FQNEAQ (reference sequence). In DNA form, the CDR3 reads TGTGCCAGCAGCGGCACAGGGCTCGACACTGAAGCTTTCTTT. This sequence encodes CASSGTGLDTEAFF.

Turning to this clonotype: One base away lies a much larger clone, so this may be a sequencing read error. The chain is built from TRBV5-1 and TRBJ2-3, with D hard to call. CDR3 length: 12 amino acids. Trimming shortened V by 7 bases and J by 5 bases, and 11 bases separated the two germline ends. Germline loops: CDR1 SGHRS, CDR2 YFSETQ. CDR3 loop: CASGAGRDTQYF. CDR3 coding DNA: TGCGCCAGCGGCGCCGGAAGAGATACGCAGTATTTT. Together with reference TRBV5-1 and TRBJ2-3, the CDR3 gives the full variable domain: KAGVTQTPRYLIKTRGQQVTLSCSPISGHRSVSWYQQTPGQGLQFLFEYFSETQRNKGNFPGRFSGRQFSNSRSEMNVSTLELGDSALYLCASGAGRDTQYFGPGTRLTVL.

This clonotype was counted many times. The rearrangement links TRBV20-1 to TRBJ2-3; TRBD1 might be the D (6 bases). V was pared by 6 bases and J by 0 bases, with 13 bases between. The CDR3 is 14 residues long. Looked up from germline, CDR1 is DFQATT and CDR2 is SNEGSKA (reference sequence). CDR3 protein: CSAQTGTSTDTQYF. The CDR3 bases are TGCAGTGCCCAGACAGGAACTAGCACAGATACGCAGTATTTT.

This clonotype was detected ten times or more. The V call is TRBV24-1, the J call TRBJ2-3; D unresolved. The CDR3 has 13 residues. Germline V gene sequence: CDR1 KGHDR, CDR2 SFDVKD. V was pared by 1 base and J by 2 bases, with 3 bases between. CDR3 loop: CATSDFNTDTQYF. CDR3 in DNA: TGTGCCACCAGTGATTTCAACACAGATACGCAGTATTTT.

This clonotype was detected many times. V is TRBV20-1 and J is TRBJ2-1; unclear D gene. Trimming stripped 6 bases from V and 5 bases from J, with 11 bases between. The CDR3 spans 12 residues. Germline lookup yields CDR1 DFQATT and CDR2 SNEGSKA (reference sequence). DNA for the CDR3: TGCAGTGCCAGTAGGCAGCACAATGAGCAGTTCTTC. Protein product: CSASRQHNEQFF.

This clonotype was seen many times. This chain joins TRBV29-1 and TRBJ1-1; D perhaps matches TRBD1 (5 bases). The ends were cut back, 4 bases at V and 4 bases at J, with 10 bases in the middle. The CDR3 is 12 residues long. Germline V lookup: CDR1 SQVTM, CDR2 ANQGSEA. CDR3 DNA sequence: TGCAGCGTTGGCGGGACGGGCACTGAAGCTTTCTTT. Amino acid sequence: CSVGGTGTEAFF.

This chain uses TRBV12-3 or TRBV12-4 with TRBJ2-5; D is uncertain. V dropped 3 bases and J dropped 5 bases, with 10 bases sitting between them. The CDR3 has 13 amino acids. CDR3 nucleotide sequence: TGTGCCAGCAGTTTTGGGTTTTCGGAGACCCAGTACTTC. Protein: CASSFGFSETQYF.

This clonotype was detected ten times or more. The V gene is TRBV29-1, the J gene TRBJ1-4, with 10 bases lining up with TRBD1. The CDR3 has 13 amino acids. The germline V gene encodes CDR1 SQVTM and CDR2 ANQGSEA. The trim removed 5 bases at V and 8 bases at J, leaving 5 bases unmatched. This CDR3 is CSVRQGAGEKLFF. CDR3 nucleotide sequence: TGCAGCGTTCGACAGGGGGCAGGGGAAAAACTGTTTTTT.

The V gene is TRBV9, the J gene TRBJ2-1, with a possible D match to TRBD1 (6 bases). Trimming cost V 0 bases and J 9 bases, with 16 bases left between them. This CDR3 is 15 amino acids long. Germline V gene data show CDR1 as SGDLS and CDR2 as YYNGEE. CDR3 bases: TGTGCCAGCAGCGTAGTTGGGGGCCTGGTAGGTGAGCAGTTCTTC. This translates into CASSVVGGLVGEQFF. Filled out from reference TRBV9 and TRBJ2-1, the complete variable domain reads DSGVTQTPKHLITATGQRVTLRCSPRSGDLSVYWYQQSLDQGLQFLIQYYNGEERAKGNILERFSAQQFPDLHSELNLSSLELGDSALYFCASSVVGGLVGEQFFGPGTRLTVL.

Of note for this clonotype: Since a much larger clone is just one base distant, this may be a read error. The J gene is TRBJ2-4, the V gene TRBV9; 9 nucleotides line up with TRBD1. This CDR3 region has 13 residues. Per the germline V gene, CDR1 is SGDLS and CDR2 is YYNGEE. The CDR3 nucleotides are TGTGCCAGCAGCGGGACAGGGGCTAACATTCAGAACTTC. Translated: CASSGTGANIQNF.

This clonotype was detected ten times or more. The chain uses TRBV20-1 and TRBJ2-2, with a possible D match to TRBD2 (5 bases). The germline V gene encodes CDR1 DFQATT and CDR2 SNEGSKA (reference sequence). This CDR3 contains 12 residues. The V and J ends lost 3 bases and 4 bases respectively, with 6 bases between them. The CDR3 DNA is TGCAGTGCTAGTCGGGGCACCGGGGAGCTGTTTTTT. It specifies CSASRGTGELFF.

This clonotype showed up many times. This chain connects TRBV29-1 to TRBJ2-7, with D tentatively TRBD1 (5 bases). V lost 4 bases and J 3 bases, leaving 10 bases between the germline ends. There are 12 residues in the CDR3. From germline, CDR1 is SQVTM and CDR2 ANQGSEA. CDR3: CSVAQEVYEQYF. The CDR3 DNA is TGCAGCGTTGCACAGGAAGTCTACGAGCAGTACTTC.

As concerns this clonotype: This could be a read error, since a much larger clone is one nucleotide away. The chain couples TRBV5-1 to TRBJ2-7; 8 bases are a match to TRBD1. The CDR3 covers 15 residues. Germline V gives CDR1 SGHRS, CDR2 YFSETQ. The CDR3 reads CTSSLDRDDPYEQYF. The CDR3 nucleotides are TGCACCAGCAGCTTGGACAGGGATGACCCCTACGAGCAGTACTTC.

This clonotype was seen at least ten times. The V and J genes are TRBV5-1 and TRBJ2-2; TRBD2 matches 7 bases. Unmatched junction bases numbered 6, after V lost 3 bases and J lost 4 bases. CDR3 length: 15 amino acids. CDR1 and CDR2 from the germline V gene are SGHRS and YFSETQ. Here the CDR3 reads CASSYGGGVTGELFF. The CDR3 DNA follows: TGCGCCAGCAGCTATGGCGGGGGAGTCACCGGGGAGCTGTTTTTT. Together with reference TRBV5-1 and TRBJ2-2, the CDR3 gives the full variable domain: KAGVTQTPRYLIKTRGQQVTLSCSPISGHRSVSWYQQTPGQGLQFLFEYFSETQRNKGNFPGRFSGRQFSNSRSEMNVSTLELGDSALYLCASSYGGGVTGELFFGEGSRLTVL.

Regarding this clonotype: Germline is not matched at one junction end, which may reflect a read error. V is TRBV2 and J is TRBJ1-2; tentatively, D is TRBD1 (5 bases). The germline V gene encodes CDR1 SNHLY and CDR2 FYNNEI. The CDR3 is made up of 13 amino acids. CDR3 sequence reads: CVSSPGAYGGYTF. DNA of the CDR3: TGTGTCAGCAGTCCCGGGGCCTACGGGGGCTACACCTTC.

This clonotype occurred a few times. The rearrangement uses TRBV10-2 and TRBJ1-5; D not certain. V lost 0 bases, J lost 6 bases, and 9 bases lay in between. CDR1 and CDR2 from the germline V gene are WSHSY and SAAADI. The length of the CDR3 is 14 residues. In DNA form, the CDR3 reads TGCGCCAGCAGTGAGTCGACGCGAGGTCAGCCCCAGCATTTT. Translation: CASSESTRGQPQHF.

This clonotype is a singleton in its sample. A much larger clone differs from this one at a single base, so this may be a read error. The genes are TRBV24-1 and TRBJ1-2; D gene uncertain. Per the germline V gene, CDR1 is KGHDR and CDR2 is SFDVKD. CDR3 length: 12 residues. CDR3 in DNA: TGTGCCACCAGTAGTGTTAACTATGGCAACACCTTC. Translated, it gives CATSSVNYGNTF.

This clonotype was seen a handful of times. The junction shows a germline mismatch at one end, possibly a read error. V gene TRBV28 combines with J gene TRBJ1-2, with D unresolved. The germline V gene has CDR1 MDHEN and CDR2 SYDVKM. This CDR3 region has 13 residues. The CDR3 DNA reads TGTGTCAGCAGTTTCGGGGTTGTCTTTGGCTACACCTTC. It translates to CVSSFGVVFGYTF.

A word on this clonotype: One end of the junction varies from germline; a read error may be responsible. V and J are TRBV6-1 and TRBJ1-2, with 7 nucleotides matching TRBD1. The CDR3 is made up of 12 amino acids. Per germline, CDR1 MNHNS and CDR2 SASEGT. The CDR3 spells CASPGQNYGDTF. For the CDR3, the DNA is TGTGCCAGCCCGGGACAGAATTATGGCGACACCTTC.

The V call is TRBV5-1, the J call TRBJ2-3; 13 nucleotides agree with TRBD2. The V and J ends lost 0 bases and 4 bases, in that order; junction bases with no gene match: 8. The germline V gene encodes CDR1 SGHRS and CDR2 YFSETQ. The CDR3 loop spans 18 amino acids. In DNA form, the CDR3 reads TGCGCCAGCAGCTTGGGGGTGACTAGCGGGAGGAAATCAGATACGCAGTATTTT. This encodes CASSLGVTSGRKSDTQYF.

This clonotype was picked up many times. The chain is built from TRBV12-3 or TRBV12-4 and TRBJ1-4, with a weak D call TRBD1 (5 bases). The CDR3 totals 15 residues. Trimming cost V 6 bases and J 5 bases, with 16 bases left between them. CDR3 bases: TGTGCCAGCAGGGCCGAGACAGCGGGGAATGAAAAACTGTTTTTT. Its translation is CASRAETAGNEKLFF.

This clonotype was seen at least ten times. The V and J genes are TRBV28 and TRBJ1-2; no clear D. This CDR3 region has 15 residues. Germline CDR1 is MDHEN and CDR2 is SYDVKM. Trimming took 6 bases from V and 6 from J, leaving 20 bases between them. The CDR3 spells CASSPSGPLSDGYTF. CDR3 DNA: TGTGCCAGCAGCCCGTCAGGACCCCTATCGGATGGCTACACCTTC.

Ten or more counts support this clonotype. The chain has TRBV15 and TRBJ1-2; a weak D match, TRBD1 (5 bases). Germline CDR1 reads LNHNV; CDR2 reads YYDKDF (reference sequence). The V and J ends lost 0 bases and 5 bases respectively, with 16 bases between them. The CDR3 is 16 residues long. The CDR3 loop is CATSRDPDIFPYGYTF. The CDR3 nucleotides are TGTGCCACCAGCAGAGATCCGGACATCTTCCCTTATGGCTACACCTTC.

This clonotype was seen many times. The CDR3 here is CSARVQLSTDTQYF. Here the CDR3 DNA reads TGCAGTGCTAGAGTTCAACTCAGCACAGATACGCAGTATTTT. This sequence joins TRBV20-1 and TRBJ2-3; D call uncertain. V lost 1 base and J 0 bases, leaving 8 bases between the germline ends. There are 14 residues in the CDR3. CDR1 and CDR2 from the germline V gene are DFQATT and SNEGSKA (reference sequence).

This clonotype was recorded many times. The gene calls are TRBV3-1 and TRBJ2-5; maybe TRBD2 (5 bases). The germline V gene has CDR1 LGHDT and CDR2 YNNKEL (reference sequence). V lost 6 bases to trimming and J lost 3 bases, with 14 bases between them. The CDR3 spans 14 residues. CDR3 in amino acids: CASSTLASEETQYF. DNA for the CDR3: TGTGCCAGCAGTACTCTAGCCTCAGAAGAGACCCAGTACTTC.